One sample yielded the 9 T cell receptor beta chains listed below, sequenced in a study of blood T cell repertoires in COVID-19. The assay was immunoSEQ multiplex PCR, and TCRdb's table has in-frame clones only and misses some. The sample has 80,000 or so clones, 80% to 90% seen once. The sample comprised peripheral blood. The origin of the receptors is a man between 60 and 70 years old with COVID-19, enrolled during active disease.

The genes are TRBV2 and TRBJ1-5; D not certain. V lost 4 bases and J lost 0, with 7 bases in between. Germline CDR1 is SNHLY and CDR2 is FYNNEI. The CDR3 extends over 14 amino acids. Here the CDR3 DNA reads TGTGCCAGCAGTGTTCTTATTAGCAATCAGCCCCAGCATTTT. Amino acids: CASSVLISNQPQHF.

The V call is TRBV1, the J call TRBJ2-1; the table names TRBD2, a call not compared with the DNA. TRBV1 counts as a pseudogene. This CDR3 comprises 20 residues. As DNA, the CDR3 is TGCACCAGCAGCCAAGACGGGGCTAGCGGGCCTTTTTACTCCTACAATGAGCAGTTCTTC. It translates to CTSSQDGASGPFYSYNEQFF.

V usage is TRBV2 and J usage is TRBJ1-1; a possible D gene is TRBD1 (5 bases). Germline V CDR1 and CDR2: SNHLY, FYNNEI. With 6 bases removed from V and 1 base from J, the gap between germline ends came to 9 bases. The CDR3 covers 13 residues. This CDR3 is CASRVGQNTEAFF. CDR3 sequence (DNA): TGTGCCAGCAGGGTAGGACAGAACACTGAAGCTTTCTTT.

This chain uses TRBV6-5 with TRBJ1-2; tentatively, D is TRBD1 (6 bases). Per germline, CDR1 MNHEY and CDR2 SVGAGI. Trimming stripped 6 bases from V and 10 bases from J, with 9 bases between. The CDR3 has 10 amino acids. In nucleotides, the CDR3 is TGTGCCAGCAGCGGACAGCCCTACACCTTC. Translation: CASSGQPYTF.

This clone was recorded once. The V and J genes are TRBV7-9 and TRBJ1-1; D remains unclear. Per the germline V gene, CDR1 is SEHNR and CDR2 is FQNEAQ (reference sequence). The ends were cut back, 1 base at V and 2 bases at J, with 8 bases in the middle. The CDR3 runs to 14 residues. The CDR3 coding sequence is TGTGCCAGCAGCTTAGGGGCGGGAAACACTGAAGCTTTCTTT. Its protein product is CASSLGAGNTEAFF.

The CDR3 DNA follows: TGTGCCAGCAGTTTCTTCCCCTACGAGCAGTACTTC. Its translation: CASSFFPYEQYF. The chain joins TRBV12-3 or TRBV12-4 to TRBJ2-7; D call uncertain. This CDR3 has 12 amino acids. The V end lost 3 bases, the J end lost 2 bases, and 5 bases lay between the germline ends.

CDR3 loop: CASSSAGTALVEQFF. Here the CDR3 DNA reads TGTGCCAGCTCATCCGCCGGGACAGCTTTAGTTGAGCAGTTCTTC. The V gene is TRBV18, the J gene TRBJ2-1; 7 bases are a match to TRBD1. This CDR3 contains 15 residues. Germline assignment: CDR1 KGHSH and CDR2 LQKENI. V dropped 5 bases and J dropped 9; count of bases not matched to a gene: 13. The complete variable domain, with remaining parts taken from reference TRBV18 and TRBJ2-1, reads NAGVMQNPRHLVRRRGQEARLRCSPMKGHSHVYWYRQLPEEGLKFMVYLQKENIIDESGMPKERFSAEFPKEGPSILRIQQVVRGDSAAYFCASSSAGTALVEQFFGPGTRLTVL.

In this sample, this clone turned up once. J is TRBJ2-3 and V is TRBV12-3 or TRBV12-4; 11 nucleotides align to TRBD2. The CDR3 has 13 residues. With 7 bases clipped from V and 3 bases from J, the junction kept 0 bases outside the gene matches. In DNA, the CDR3 is TGTGCCAGCATAGCGGGGGGGACAGATACGCAGTATTTT. Translating gives CASIAGGTDTQYF.

This chain connects TRBV7-7 to TRBJ2-3, with 13 bases lining up with TRBD2. The CDR3 consists of 16 residues. CDR1 is SSHAT, CDR2 FNYEAQ, per germline (reference sequence). Trimming took 5 bases from V and 5 from J; bases not matched to a gene: 7. Written as DNA, the CDR3 is TGTGCCAGCAGCCAAGGACTAGCGGGAGCCGTAGATACGCAGTATTTT. Its translation is CASSQGLAGAVDTQYF.